The source of this T cell receptor beta chain is a study of blood T cell repertoires in COVID-19. The overall study: PBMCs, B-cell-depleted T cells, or T cells provided the cDNA or gDNA that made up the material.

Produced via immunoSEQ multiplex PCR; TCRdb's table is partial and in-frame only. The sample lists some 200,000 clones, about 85% occurring once. The sample taken for sequencing was peripheral blood. This clonotype was sampled from a woman at least 80 years old with acute or convalescent COVID-19.

The CDR3 loop reads CASSLAGQGAMDTQYF. The CDR3 DNA is TGTGCCAGCTCACTTGCGGGACAGGGGGCAATGGATACGCAGTATTTT. The chain carries TRBV18 and TRBJ2-3; 12 nucleotides match TRBD1. The CDR3 totals 16 residues. Germline loops: CDR1 KGHSH, CDR2 LQKENI. V was pared by 4 bases and J by 6 bases, with 8 bases of the junction left unmatched.